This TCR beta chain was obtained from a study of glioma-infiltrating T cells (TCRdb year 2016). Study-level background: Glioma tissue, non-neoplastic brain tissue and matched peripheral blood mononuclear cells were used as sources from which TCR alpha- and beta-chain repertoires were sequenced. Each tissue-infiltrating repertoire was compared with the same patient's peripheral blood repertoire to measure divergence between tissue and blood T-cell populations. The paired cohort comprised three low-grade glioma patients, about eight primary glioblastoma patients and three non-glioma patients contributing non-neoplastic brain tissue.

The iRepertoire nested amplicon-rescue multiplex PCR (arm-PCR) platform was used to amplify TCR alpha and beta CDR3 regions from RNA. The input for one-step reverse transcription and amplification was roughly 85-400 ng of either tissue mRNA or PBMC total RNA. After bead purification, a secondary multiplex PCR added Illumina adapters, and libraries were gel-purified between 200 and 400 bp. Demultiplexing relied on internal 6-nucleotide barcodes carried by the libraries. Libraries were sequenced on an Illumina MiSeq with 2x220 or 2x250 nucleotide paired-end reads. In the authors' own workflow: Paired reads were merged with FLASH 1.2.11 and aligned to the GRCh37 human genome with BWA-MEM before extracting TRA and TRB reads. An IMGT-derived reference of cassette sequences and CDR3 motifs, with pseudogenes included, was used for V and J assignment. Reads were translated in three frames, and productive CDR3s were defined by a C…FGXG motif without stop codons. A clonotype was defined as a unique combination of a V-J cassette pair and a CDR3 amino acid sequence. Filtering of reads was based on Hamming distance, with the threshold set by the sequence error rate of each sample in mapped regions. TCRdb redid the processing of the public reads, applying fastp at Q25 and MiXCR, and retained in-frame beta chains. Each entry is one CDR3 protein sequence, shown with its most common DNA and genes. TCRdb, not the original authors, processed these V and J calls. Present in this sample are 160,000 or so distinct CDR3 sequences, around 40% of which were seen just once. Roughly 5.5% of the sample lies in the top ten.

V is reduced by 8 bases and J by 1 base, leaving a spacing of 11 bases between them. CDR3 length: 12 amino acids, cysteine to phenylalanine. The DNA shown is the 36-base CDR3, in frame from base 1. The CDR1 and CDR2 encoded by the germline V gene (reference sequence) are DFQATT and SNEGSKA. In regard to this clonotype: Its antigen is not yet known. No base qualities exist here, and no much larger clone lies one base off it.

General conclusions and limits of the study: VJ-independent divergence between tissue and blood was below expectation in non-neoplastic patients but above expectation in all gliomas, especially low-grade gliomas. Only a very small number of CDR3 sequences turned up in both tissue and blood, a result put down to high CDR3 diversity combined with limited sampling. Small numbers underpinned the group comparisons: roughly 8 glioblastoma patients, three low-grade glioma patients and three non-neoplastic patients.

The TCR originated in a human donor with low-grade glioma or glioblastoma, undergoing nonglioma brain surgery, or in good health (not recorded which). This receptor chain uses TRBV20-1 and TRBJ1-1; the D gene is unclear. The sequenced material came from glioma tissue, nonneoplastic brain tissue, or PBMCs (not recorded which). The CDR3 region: CSSGPGNTEAFF. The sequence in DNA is TGCAGTTCTGGTCCGGGGAACACTGAAGCTTTCTTT.